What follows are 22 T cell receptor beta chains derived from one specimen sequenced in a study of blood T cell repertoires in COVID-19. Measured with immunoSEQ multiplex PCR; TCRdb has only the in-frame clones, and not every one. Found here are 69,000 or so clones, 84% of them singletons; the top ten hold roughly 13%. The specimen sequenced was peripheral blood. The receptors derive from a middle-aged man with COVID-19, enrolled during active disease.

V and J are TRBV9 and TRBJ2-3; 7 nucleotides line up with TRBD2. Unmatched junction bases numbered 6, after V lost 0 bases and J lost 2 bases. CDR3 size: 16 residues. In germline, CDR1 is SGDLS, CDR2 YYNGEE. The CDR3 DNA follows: TGTGCCAGCAGCGTAGGAGCGGGGAGCACCACAGATACGCAGTATTTT. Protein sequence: CASSVGAGSTTDTQYF.

CDR3 DNA: TGTGCCAGCAACCCGGGACTAGCGGGGGGGGAGCAGTTCTTC. Its translation: CASNPGLAGGEQFF. The chain has TRBV4-2 and TRBJ2-1; 16 nucleotides match TRBD2. CDR1 and CDR2 from the germline V gene are LGHNA and YNFKEQ. CDR3 length equals 14 residues. V dropped 7 bases and J dropped 10; count of bases not matched to a gene: 4.

The CDR3 DNA sequence: TGCAGCGTGCCACAGGGAACACCGGATACGCAGTATTTT. This gives the protein CSVPQGTPDTQYF. The chain links TRBV29-1 to TRBJ2-3, with D tentatively TRBD1 (6 bases). The V and J ends lost 6 bases and 6 bases respectively, with 16 bases between them. Germline-derived CDR1 and CDR2 are SQVTM and ANQGSEA. The CDR3 runs to 13 residues.

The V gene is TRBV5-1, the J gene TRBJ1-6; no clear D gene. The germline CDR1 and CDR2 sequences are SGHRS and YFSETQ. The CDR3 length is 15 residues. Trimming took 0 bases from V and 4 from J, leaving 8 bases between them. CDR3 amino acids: CASSLVSDYNSPLHF. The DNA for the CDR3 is TGCGCCAGCAGCTTGGTTTCAGATTATAATTCACCCCTCCACTTT.

The CDR3 spells CASSQDGQVNQPQHF. The CDR3 region has the DNA TGTGCCAGCAGCCAAGACGGACAGGTAAATCAGCCCCAGCATTTT. The genes are TRBV4-2 and TRBJ1-5; 7 bases align to TRBD1. This CDR3 is built from 15 residues. V was pared by 0 bases and J by 4 bases, with 3 bases of the junction left unmatched. Looked up from germline, CDR1 is LGHNA and CDR2 is YNFKEQ.

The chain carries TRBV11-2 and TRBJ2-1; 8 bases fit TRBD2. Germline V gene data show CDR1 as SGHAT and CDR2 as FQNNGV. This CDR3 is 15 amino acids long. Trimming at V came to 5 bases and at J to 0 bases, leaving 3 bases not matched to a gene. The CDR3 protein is CASSLSGASYNEQFF. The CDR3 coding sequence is TGTGCCAGCAGCCTTAGCGGGGCCTCCTACAATGAGCAGTTCTTC.

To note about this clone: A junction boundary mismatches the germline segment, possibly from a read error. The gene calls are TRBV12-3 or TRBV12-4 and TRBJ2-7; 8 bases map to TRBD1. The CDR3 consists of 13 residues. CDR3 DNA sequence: TGTGTCAGCAGCTCCTCAGGGGGCCACGAGCAGTACTTC. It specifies CVSSSSGGHEQYF.

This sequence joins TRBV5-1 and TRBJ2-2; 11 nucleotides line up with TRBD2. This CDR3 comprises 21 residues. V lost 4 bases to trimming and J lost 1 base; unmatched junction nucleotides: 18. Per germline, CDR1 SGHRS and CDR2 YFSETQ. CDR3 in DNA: TGCGCCAGCAGCCCGGGGTCCGGGACGTTGACTAGCGGGAAGAACACCGGGGAGCTGTTTTTT. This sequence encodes CASSPGSGTLTSGKNTGELFF.

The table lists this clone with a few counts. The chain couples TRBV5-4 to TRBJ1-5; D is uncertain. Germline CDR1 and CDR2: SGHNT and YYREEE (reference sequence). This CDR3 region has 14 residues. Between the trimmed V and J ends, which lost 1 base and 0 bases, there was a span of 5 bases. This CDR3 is CASSLSGSNQPQHF. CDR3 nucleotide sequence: TGTGCCAGCAGCTTGTCGGGTAGCAATCAGCCCCAGCATTTT.

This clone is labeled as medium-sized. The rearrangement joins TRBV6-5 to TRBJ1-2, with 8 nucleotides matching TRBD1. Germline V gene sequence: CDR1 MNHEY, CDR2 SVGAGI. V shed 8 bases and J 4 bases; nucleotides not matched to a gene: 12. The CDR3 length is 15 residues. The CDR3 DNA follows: TGTGCCAGCTCACGGATGCCAGGGGGCTTCTATGGCTACACCTTC. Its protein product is CASSRMPGGFYGYTF.

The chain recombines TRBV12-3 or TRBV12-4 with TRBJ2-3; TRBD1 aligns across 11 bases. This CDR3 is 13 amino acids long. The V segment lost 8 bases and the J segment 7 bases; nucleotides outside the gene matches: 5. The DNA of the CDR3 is TGTGCCAGCGGACAGGGGGCAAGGTATACGCAGTATTTT. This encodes CASGQGARYTQYF.

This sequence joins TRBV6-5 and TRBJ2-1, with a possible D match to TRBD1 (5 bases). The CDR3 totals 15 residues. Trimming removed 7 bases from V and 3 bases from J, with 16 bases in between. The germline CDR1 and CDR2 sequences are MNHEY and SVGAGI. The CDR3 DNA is TGTGCCAGCATGGGTTTGCAGGGAATCTACAATGAGCAGTTCTTC. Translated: CASMGLQGIYNEQFF.

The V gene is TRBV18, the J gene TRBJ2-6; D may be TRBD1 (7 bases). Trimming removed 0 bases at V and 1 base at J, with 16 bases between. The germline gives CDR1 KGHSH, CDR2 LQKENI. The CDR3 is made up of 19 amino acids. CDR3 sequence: CASSPPGAGGTSGANVLTF. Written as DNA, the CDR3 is TGTGCCAGCTCACCACCCGGGGCAGGGGGGACATCTGGGGCCAACGTCCTGACTTTC.

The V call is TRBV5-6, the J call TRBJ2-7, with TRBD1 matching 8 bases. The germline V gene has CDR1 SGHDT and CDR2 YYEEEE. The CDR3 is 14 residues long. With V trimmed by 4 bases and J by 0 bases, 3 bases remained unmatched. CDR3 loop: CASSPGQASYEQYF. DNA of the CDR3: TGTGCCAGCAGCCCGGGACAGGCCTCCTACGAGCAGTACTTC.

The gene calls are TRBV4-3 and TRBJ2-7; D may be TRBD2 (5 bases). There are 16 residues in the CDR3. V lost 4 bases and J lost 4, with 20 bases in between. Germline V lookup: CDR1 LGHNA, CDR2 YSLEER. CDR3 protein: CASSPGEGRQLYEQYF. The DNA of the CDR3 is TGCGCCAGCAGCCCAGGTGAGGGCAGGCAGTTGTACGAGCAGTACTTC.

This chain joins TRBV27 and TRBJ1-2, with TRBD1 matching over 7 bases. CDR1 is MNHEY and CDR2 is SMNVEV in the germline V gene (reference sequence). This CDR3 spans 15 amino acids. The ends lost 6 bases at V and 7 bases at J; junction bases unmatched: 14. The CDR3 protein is CASSSGQFRPLGYTF. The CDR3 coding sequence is TGTGCCAGCAGCTCGGGACAGTTCAGACCGCTTGGCTACACCTTC.

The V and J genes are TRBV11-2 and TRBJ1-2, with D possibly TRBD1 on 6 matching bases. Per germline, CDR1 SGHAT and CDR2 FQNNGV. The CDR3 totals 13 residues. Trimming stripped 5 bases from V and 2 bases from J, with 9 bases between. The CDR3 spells CASSPGQNYGYTF. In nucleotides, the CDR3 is TGTGCCAGCAGCCCCGGACAGAACTATGGCTACACCTTC.

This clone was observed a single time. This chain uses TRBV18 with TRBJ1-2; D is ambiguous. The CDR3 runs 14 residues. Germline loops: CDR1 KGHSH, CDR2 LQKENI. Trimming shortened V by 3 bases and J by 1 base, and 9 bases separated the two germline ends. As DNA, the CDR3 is TGTGCCAGCTCACCGACCCAGGATAACTATGGCTACACCTTC. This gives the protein CASSPTQDNYGYTF.

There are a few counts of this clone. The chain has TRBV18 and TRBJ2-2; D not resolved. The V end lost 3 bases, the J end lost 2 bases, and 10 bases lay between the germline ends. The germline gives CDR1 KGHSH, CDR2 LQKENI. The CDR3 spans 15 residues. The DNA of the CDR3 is TGTGCCAGCTCACCTTTAGCCCCTAACACCGGGGAGCTGTTTTTT. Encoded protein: CASSPLAPNTGELFF.

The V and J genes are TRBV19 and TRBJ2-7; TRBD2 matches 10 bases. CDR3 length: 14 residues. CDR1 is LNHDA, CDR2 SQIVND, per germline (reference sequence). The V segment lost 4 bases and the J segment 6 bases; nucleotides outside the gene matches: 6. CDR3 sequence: CASSSSSGGSEQYF. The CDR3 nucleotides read TGTGCCAGTAGTAGTTCTAGCGGGGGAAGCGAGCAGTACTTC. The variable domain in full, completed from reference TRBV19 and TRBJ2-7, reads DGGITQSPKYLFRKEGQNVTLSCEQNLNHDAMYWYRQDPGQGLRLIYYSQIVNDFQKGDIAEGYSVSREKKESFPLTVTSAQKNPTAFYLCASSSSSGGSEQYFGPGTRLTVT.

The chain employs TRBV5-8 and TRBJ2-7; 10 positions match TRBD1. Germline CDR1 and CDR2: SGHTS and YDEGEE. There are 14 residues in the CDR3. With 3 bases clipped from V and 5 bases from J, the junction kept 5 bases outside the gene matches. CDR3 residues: CASSSGTGEDEQYF. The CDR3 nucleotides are TGTGCCAGCAGCTCCGGGACAGGGGAAGACGAGCAGTACTTC.

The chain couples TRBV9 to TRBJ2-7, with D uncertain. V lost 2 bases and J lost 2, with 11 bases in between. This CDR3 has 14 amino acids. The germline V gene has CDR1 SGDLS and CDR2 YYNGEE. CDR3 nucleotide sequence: TGTGCCAGCAGCGTTCGAGACAACGCCTACGAGCAGTACTTC. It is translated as CASSVRDNAYEQYF.